This T cell receptor (beta chain) comes out of a study of spatial heterogeneity in lung cancer. Turning to the study itself: There were consistently more beta-chain sequences detected than alpha-chain sequences. An average of more than ten raw reads was observed per unique TCR and UMI combination.

Trimming took off 5 bases at V and 5 bases at J, with 15 bases between the two ends. In germline, CDR1 is SGHTA, CDR2 FQGNSA. This CDR3 has 14 amino acids. Regarding time point: sample taken at primary tumor resection. TCRs were sequenced from unsorted whole RNA of tumor, nontumor lung or PBMC. TCRdb re-called the 5' RACE reads with MiXCR, one entry per CDR3 protein. Seen here are 3,000 to 4,000 distinct CDR3 sequences, roughly 7.5% observed once, and the top ten hold around 20%. Within the sample, this clonotype is medium-sized (0.01 to 0.1%). The sequence derives from a male donor with early-stage non-small cell lung cancer. The specimen comprised normal lung tissue next to the tumor, sampled at surgery. V is TRBV7-2 and J is TRBJ2-5; possible D gene TRBD2, 6 bases. The CDR3 nucleotides read TGTGCCAGCAGCCGCGATGGAGGGTCCGAGACCCAGTACTTC. It codes for CASSRDGGSETQYF.